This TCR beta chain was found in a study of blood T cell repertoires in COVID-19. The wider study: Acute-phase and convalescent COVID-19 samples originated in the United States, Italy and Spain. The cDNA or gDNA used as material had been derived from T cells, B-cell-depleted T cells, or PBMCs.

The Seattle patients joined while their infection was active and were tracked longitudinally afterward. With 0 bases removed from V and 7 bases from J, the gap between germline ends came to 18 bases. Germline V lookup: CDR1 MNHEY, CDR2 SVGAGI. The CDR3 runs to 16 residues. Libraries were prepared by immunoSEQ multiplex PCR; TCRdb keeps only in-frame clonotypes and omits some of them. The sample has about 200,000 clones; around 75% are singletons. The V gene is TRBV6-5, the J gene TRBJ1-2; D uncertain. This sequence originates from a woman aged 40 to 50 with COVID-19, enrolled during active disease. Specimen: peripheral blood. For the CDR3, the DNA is TGTGCCAGCAGTTACTCCCCCGCAGCCCACTCGGGTGGCTACACCTTC. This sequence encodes CASSYSPAAHSGGYTF.